This T cell receptor beta chain was sequenced in a study of naive and memory T cell subsets. Study findings and constraints: TCR transcript changes with activation or differentiation may affect this RNA method.

The library had UMIs added by 3' ligation of an oligonucleotide to TCR cDNA. RNA was extracted from roughly 2.6 ml of whole blood of healthy adults. Unsorted total RNA, roughly 1 to 1000 ng, was DNase treated before reverse transcription. This clonotype was seen many times. Its specificity is not known. Four PCR rounds used nested alpha and beta constant region primers plus the SP2 primer. Alpha and beta constant region primers primed reverse transcription for blood and skin samples. Via MiXCR, TCRdb re-called the 5' RACE reads, giving one row per CDR3 protein. The data show more than 45,000 distinct CDR3 sequences, over 3.5% seen once. This TCR derives from a female donor in good health.

The CDR3 sequence: CASRRQGLNEKLFF. The CDR3 coding sequence is TGTGCCAGCAGGAGACAGGGGTTGAATGAAAAACTGTTTTTT. The chain links TRBV6-5 to TRBJ1-4, with TRBD1 matching 8 bases. Unmatched junction bases numbered 5, after V lost 6 bases and J lost 5 bases. CDR3 length equals 14 residues. The germline V gene has CDR1 MNHEY and CDR2 SVGAGI.